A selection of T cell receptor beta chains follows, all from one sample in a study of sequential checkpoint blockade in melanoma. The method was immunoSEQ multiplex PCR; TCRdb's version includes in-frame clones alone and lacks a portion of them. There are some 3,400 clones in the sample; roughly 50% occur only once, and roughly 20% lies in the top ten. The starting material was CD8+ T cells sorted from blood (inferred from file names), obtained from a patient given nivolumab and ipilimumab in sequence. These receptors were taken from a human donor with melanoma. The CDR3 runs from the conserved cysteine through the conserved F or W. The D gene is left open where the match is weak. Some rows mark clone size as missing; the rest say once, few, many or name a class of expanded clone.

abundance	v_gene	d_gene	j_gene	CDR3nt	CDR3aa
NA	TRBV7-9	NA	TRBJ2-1	TGTGCCAGCAGCTTAGCGCGGTATGAGCAGTTCTTC	CASSLARYEQFF
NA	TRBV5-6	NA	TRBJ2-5	TGTGCCAGCAGCTTGGTCGGGGGCCAAGAGACCCAGTACTTC	CASSLVGGQETQYF
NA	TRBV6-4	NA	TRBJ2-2	TGTGCCAGCGCCGTGGGGGCAGGATCAGCCGGGGAGCTGTTTTTT	CASAVGAGSAGELFF
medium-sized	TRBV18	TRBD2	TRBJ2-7	TGTGCCAGCTCACCAAGTATAGGGCGGGGGGCCCACGAGCAGTACTTC	CASSPSIGRGAHEQYF
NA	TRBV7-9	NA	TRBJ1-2	TGTGCCAGCAGCCCCATACAGGGATTGGATGGCTACACCTTC	CASSPIQGLDGYTF
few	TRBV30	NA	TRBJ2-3	TGTGCCTGGAGTTTTGGGCCCGCCTCAGGCACAGATACGCAGTATTTT	CAWSFGPASGTDTQYF
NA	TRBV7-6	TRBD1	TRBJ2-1	TGTGCCAGCAGCGAGACAGGGGGCTATGAGCAGTTCTTC	CASSETGGYEQFF
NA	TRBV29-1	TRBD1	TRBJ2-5	TGCAGCGTTGAAACAGGGGAAGAGACCCAGTACTTC	CSVETGEETQYF
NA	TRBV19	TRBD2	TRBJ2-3	TGTGCCAGTAGTATGGGTCGAACGCTAGCGGGAGCCACAGATACGCAGTATTTT	CASSMGRTLAGATDTQYF
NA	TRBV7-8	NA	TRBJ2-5	TGTGCCAGCAGCCTCCACCCCGGACAGACAGGGAGGGAGACCCAGTACTTC	CASSLHPGQTGRETQYF
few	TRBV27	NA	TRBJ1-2	TGTGCCAGCAGGACAGGAACTAACTATGGCTACACCTTC	CASRTGTNYGYTF
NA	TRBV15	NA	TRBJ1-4	TGTGCCACCAAAGGAACAGGCCTGAATGAAAAACTGTTTTTT	CATKGTGLNEKLFF
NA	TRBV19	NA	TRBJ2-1	TGTGCCAGTACCATAACAGATCTGACTAACAATGAGCAGTTCTTC	CASTITDLTNNEQFF
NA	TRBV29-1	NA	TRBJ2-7	TGCAGCGTTGAAGATCTAGGGGCAGTCCCCCGCGAGCAGTACTTC	CSVEDLGAVPREQYF
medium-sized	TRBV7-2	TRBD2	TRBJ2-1	TGTGCCAGCAGCTCCCGGACTAGCGGGCTGTATGAGCAGTTCTTC	CASSSRTSGLYEQFF
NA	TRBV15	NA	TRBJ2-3	TGTGCCACCAGCAGAGATCTAGACCCAAGATTTACGCAGTATTTT	CATSRDLDPRFTQYF
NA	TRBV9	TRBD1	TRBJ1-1	TGTGCCAGCAGCCCAGGGGGGCTTGAAGCTTTCTTT	CASSPGGLEAFF
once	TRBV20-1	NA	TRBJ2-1	TGCAGTGCTAGGAGGAATGAGCAGTTCTTC	CSARRNEQFF
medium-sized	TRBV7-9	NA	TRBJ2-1	TGTGCCAGCAGCTTACTAGACCACAATGAGCAGTTCTTC	CASSLLDHNEQFF
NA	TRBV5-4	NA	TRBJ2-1	TGTGCCAGCAGTTTAAGTGCGGCGAGCTCCTACAATGAGCAGTTCTTC	CASSLSAASSYNEQFF
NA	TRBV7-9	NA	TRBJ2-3	TGTGCCAGCAGCGGACGGAAGGAGGGAGATACGCAGTATTTT	CASSGRKEGDTQYF
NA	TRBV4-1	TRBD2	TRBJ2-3	TGCGCCAGCAGCCAAGAAGTCCTAGCGGGGGACCCTACGTTATATACGCAGTATTTT	CASSQEVLAGDPTLYTQYF
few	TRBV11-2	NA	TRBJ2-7	TGTGCCAGCAGCTTAGTGGGAGCCGACGAGCAGTACTTC	CASSLVGADEQYF
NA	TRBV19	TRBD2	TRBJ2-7	TGTGCCAGTAGTCAAGGACTAGCGCGACCCTACGAGCAGTACTTC	CASSQGLARPYEQYF
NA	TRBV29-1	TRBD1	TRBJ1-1	TGCAGCGTTCTGGACAGGACCGCTGAAGCTTTCTTT	CSVLDRTAEAFF
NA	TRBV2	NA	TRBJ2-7	TGTGCCAGCAGTCTACAGGGACCGTTCTACGAGCAGTACTTC	CASSLQGPFYEQYF
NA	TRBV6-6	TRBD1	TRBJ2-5	TGTGCCAGCAGTACCCGGGGACAGGGGACAGAGACCCAGTACTTC	CASSTRGQGTETQYF
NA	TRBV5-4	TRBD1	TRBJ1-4	TGTGCCAGCAGCTTGGAGGCAGGGGGCTTAAGGAAACTGTTTTTT	CASSLEAGGLRKLFF
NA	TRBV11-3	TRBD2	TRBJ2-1	TGTGCCAGCAGCTTCGTGACTAGCGGTAATTATGAGCAGTTCTTC	CASSFVTSGNYEQFF
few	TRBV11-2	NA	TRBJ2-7	TGTGCCAGCAGCCACCCGGTCGAGAGTGGAGCTGATACCTACGAGCAGTACTTC	CASSHPVESGADTYEQYF
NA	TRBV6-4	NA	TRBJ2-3	TGTGCCAGCAGTGACACACAGGATACAACAGATACGCAGTATTTT	CASSDTQDTTDTQYF
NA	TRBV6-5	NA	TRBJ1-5	TGTGCCAGCAGCCCCTTCGGGGGTAGCAATCAGCCCCAGCATTTT	CASSPFGGSNQPQHF
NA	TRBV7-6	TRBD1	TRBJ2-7	TGTGCCAGCAGCTTGCAGGGGGCATCCTTTACCGAGCAGTACTTC	CASSLQGASFTEQYF
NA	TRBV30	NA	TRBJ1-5	TGTGCCTGGAGTAGGCAGACTAATCAGCCCCAGCATTTT	CAWSRQTNQPQHF
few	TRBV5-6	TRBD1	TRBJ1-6	TGTGCCAGCAGCTTGGACAGGGGAGACTCACCCCTCCACTTT	CASSLDRGDSPLHF
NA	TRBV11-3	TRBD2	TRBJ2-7	TGTGCCAGCAGTACCCTAGGACTAGCGGACTCCTACGAGCAGTACTTC	CASSTLGLADSYEQYF
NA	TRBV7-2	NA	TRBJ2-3	TGTGCCAGCGGTTTTGATCCTTTTAGTGATACGCAGTATTTT	CASGFDPFSDTQYF
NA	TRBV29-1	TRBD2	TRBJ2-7	TGCAGCGCTCTATTTCCGGGACTATACGAGCAGTACTTC	CSALFPGLYEQYF
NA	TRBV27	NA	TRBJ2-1	TGTGCCAGCAGCAGCGAACCCTACAATGAGCAGTTCTTC	CASSSEPYNEQFF
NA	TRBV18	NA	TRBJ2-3	TGTGCCAGCTCACCCGATCTAGGCAGGGCGTCCGGAGATACGCAGTATTTT	CASSPDLGRASGDTQYF
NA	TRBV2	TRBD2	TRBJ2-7	TGTGCCAGCAGTGTCAATAGGCTAGCGGGAGGGGCCTACGAGCAGTACTTC	CASSVNRLAGGAYEQYF
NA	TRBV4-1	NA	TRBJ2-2	TGCGCCAGCAGCCTCCCGGGACAAGATTTTGGGGAGCTGTTTTTT	CASSLPGQDFGELFF
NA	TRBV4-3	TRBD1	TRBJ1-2	TGCGCCAGCAGCCAAGAATCCGGGACAGGGACGGCCAAGGACTACACCTTC	CASSQESGTGTAKDYTF
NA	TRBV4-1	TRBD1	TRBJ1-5	TGCGCCAGCAGCCAGGGTACAGGACAGGGACCCCAGCATTTT	CASSQGTGQGPQHF
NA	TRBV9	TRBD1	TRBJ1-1	TGTGCCAGCAGCCCTCGGGGGACAGGGGACACTGAAGCTTTCTTT	CASSPRGTGDTEAFF
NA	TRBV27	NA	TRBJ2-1	TGTGCCAGCAGTTTATCCGGGACTCTTGGGAGGGAGCAGTTCTTC	CASSLSGTLGREQFF
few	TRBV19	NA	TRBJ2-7	TGTGCCAGTAGTATAGATAACGAGCAGTACTTC	CASSIDNEQYF
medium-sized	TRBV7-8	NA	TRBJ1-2	TGTGCCAGCAGCTTAGGGCGGGACGGCTACACCTTC	CASSLGRDGYTF
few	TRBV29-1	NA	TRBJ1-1	TGCAGCGTTAGCGACTCAGAGGGTTTCACTGAAGCTTTCTTT	CSVSDSEGFTEAFF
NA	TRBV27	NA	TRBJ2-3	TGTGCCAGCAGTTTTTCAGGTCTGGGCACAGATACGCAGTATTTT	CASSFSGLGTDTQYF
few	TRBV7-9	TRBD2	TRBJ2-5	TGTGCCAGCAGCCCGGTGGGACTAGCTGCCCAGACCCAGTACTTC	CASSPVGLAAQTQYF